This entry lists 28 T cell receptor beta chains sequenced from one sample in a study of shared clonotypes between healthy human individuals (dated by TCRdb to 2019 to 2021). Preparation of the library involved the immunoSEQ multiplex PCR assay. Entries here come from immuneACCESS through TCRdb and include only in-frame sequences with V and J called. Some clones fail to appear in such tables; in the studies checked, an unresolved V gene covers under half of the shortfall, and the cause of the remainder is unknown. This sample comprises under 1,100,000 clones, approximately 78% of them detected only once. The ten biggest clones cover around 0.61% of the sample. Sequencing was done on a sample of memory CD4+ T cells from PBMCs. The cell subset or site label on this specimen signifies: CD45RA-negative fraction. Source of these receptors: a man between 18 and 35 years old in good health. Some clones in this sample may be carry-over from other donors' samples.

CDR3 in amino acids: CASSPIGTGRSYEQYF. The CDR3 DNA sequence: TGTGCCAGCAGTCCGATAGGGACAGGCCGATCCTACGAGCAGTACTTC. The chain links TRBV28 to TRBJ2-7, with 8 bases aligning to TRBD1. This CDR3 spans 16 amino acids. The germline CDR1 and CDR2 sequences are MDHEN and SYDVKM. Trimming at V came to 5 bases and at J to 1 base, leaving 10 bases not matched to a gene.

Concerning this clone: Other DNA sequences of this sample code for an identical CDR3. The V and J genes are TRBV6-5 and TRBJ1-4, with TRBD1 matching over 7 bases. The CDR3 is 14 residues long. The trim removed 0 bases at V and 8 bases at J, leaving 3 bases unmatched. Germline lookup yields CDR1 MNHEY and CDR2 SVGAGI. CDR3 coding DNA: TGTGCCAGCAGTTACTCCCGACAGGGAGAAAAACTGTTTTTT. Residues: CASSYSRQGEKLFF.

In this sample, this clone turned up a few times. The chain is built from TRBV29-1 and TRBJ2-3, with D perhaps assigned TRBD1 or TRBD2 (7 bases each). The length of the CDR3 is 16 residues. Trimming stripped 0 bases from V and 8 bases from J, with 21 bases between. Germline loops: CDR1 SQVTM, CDR2 ANQGSEA. The CDR3 loop reads CSVEEGRGLGPGTQYF. The CDR3 nucleotides read TGCAGCGTTGAAGAAGGGAGGGGGCTAGGTCCAGGTACGCAGTATTTT.

In DNA form, the CDR3 reads TGCGCCAGCAGCTTGCTCCCCCCGGGACAGGGGAATGAAAAACTGTTTTTT. Residues: CASSLLPPGQGNEKLFF. This chain uses TRBV5-1 with TRBJ1-4; 10 bases align to TRBD1. After removal of 1 base from V and 5 bases from J, the junction contained 8 bases not matched to a gene. CDR1 is SGHRS, CDR2 YFSETQ, per germline. CDR3 size: 17 residues.

The chain couples TRBV15 to TRBJ2-2; TRBD2 aligns across 7 bases. The CDR3 runs to 18 residues. The germline gives CDR1 LNHNV, CDR2 YYDKDF (reference sequence). Trimming removed 0 bases from V and 5 bases from J; junction bases left unmatched: 12. The CDR3 reads CATSRDPGSREWTGELFF. The CDR3 DNA reads TGTGCCACCAGCAGAGACCCAGGGTCGCGGGAGTGGACCGGGGAGCTGTTTTTT.

This clone was detected a few times. The chain recombines TRBV27 with TRBJ2-3, with 7 positions matching TRBD2. The CDR3 is 16 residues long. The V segment lost 5 bases and the J segment 1 base; nucleotides outside the gene matches: 9. Germline lookup yields CDR1 MNHEY and CDR2 SMNVEV (reference sequence). DNA for the CDR3: TGTGCCAGCAGTCTCATAGCGGGTTATGGCACAGATACGCAGTATTTT. Translating it yields CASSLIAGYGTDTQYF.

This rearrangement joins TRBV6-6 to TRBJ1-1; a weak D match, TRBD1 (5 bases). The CDR3 length is 15 residues. Germline values: CDR1 MNHNY, CDR2 SVGAGI (reference sequence). Trimming shortened V by 2 bases and J by 1 base, and 11 bases separated the two germline ends. CDR3 DNA sequence: TGTGCCAGCAGTTACGGAGGGGTTACGAACACTGAAGCTTTCTTT. Protein product: CASSYGGVTNTEAFF.

Regarding this clone: This specimen includes other DNA sequences encoding the same CDR3. This chain connects TRBV30 to TRBJ1-5; maybe TRBD1 (5 bases). The CDR3 runs to 13 residues. V was cut by 1 base and J by 2 bases, with 6 bases left in between. Germline CDR1 and CDR2: GTSNPN and SVGIG (reference sequence). Here the CDR3 reads CAWSGQRNQPQHF. The CDR3 coding sequence is TGTGCCTGGAGTGGACAGCGCAATCAGCCCCAGCATTTT.

The V and J genes are TRBV7-3 and TRBJ2-3; no clear D gene. In germline, CDR1 is SGHTA, CDR2 FQGTGA. The CDR3 is made up of 13 amino acids. V dropped 5 bases and J dropped 4 bases, with 10 bases sitting between them. CDR3 nucleotide sequence: TGTGCCAGCAGCCCGAGGAATTCAGATACGCAGTATTTT. Translating gives CASSPRNSDTQYF.

This clone has a single count. This rearrangement joins TRBV30 to TRBJ1-1, with unresolved D. The V end was cut by 4 bases, the J end by 7 bases, with 13 bases between. The CDR3 has 12 residues. Per germline, CDR1 GTSNPN and CDR2 SVGIG (reference sequence). CDR3 protein: CAWKRDSGEAFF. CDR3 in DNA: TGTGCCTGGAAGAGAGATTCAGGTGAAGCTTTCTTT.

The gene calls are TRBV28 and TRBJ2-2, with TRBD1 matching 8 bases. The CDR3 runs 15 residues. Germline CDR1 MDHEN, CDR2 SYDVKM. J gave up 6 bases and V 5 bases, and 8 bases lay outside the gene matches. The CDR3, as DNA: TGTGCCAGCAGTCCCCGAGGACAGGGTCCCGGGGAGCTGTTTTTT. This sequence encodes CASSPRGQGPGELFF.

J is TRBJ2-1 and V is TRBV6-1; the match to TRBD1 covers 7 bases. There are 13 residues in the CDR3. The V gene's germline CDR1 is MNHNS and CDR2 SASEGT. Trimming cost V 6 bases and J 9 bases; bases outside gene matches: 8. The DNA of the CDR3 is TGTGCCAGCAGGATTCGGGACAGTTTTGAGCAGTTCTTC. It encodes CASRIRDSFEQFF.

V gene TRBV5-5 combines with J gene TRBJ1-4; D remains unclear. CDR3 length: 15 amino acids. Germline assignment: CDR1 SGHKS and CDR2 YYEKEE (reference sequence). V shed 4 bases and J shed 4 bases, with 14 bases lying between them. The CDR3 DNA reads as TGTGCCAGCAGCCCCGGACCCTTGGGTAATGAAAAACTGTTTTTT. It specifies CASSPGPLGNEKLFF.

The chain joins TRBV28 to TRBJ1-2, with a weak D call TRBD1 (5 bases). Trimming pared 8 bases from V and 5 bases from J, leaving 15 bases between. CDR1 is MDHEN, CDR2 SYDVKM, per germline. The CDR3 is 13 amino acids. CDR3 coding DNA: TGTGCCAGCTCCCGGGACGGACAATATGGCTACACCTTC. Encoded protein: CASSRDGQYGYTF.

The chain recombines TRBV28 with TRBJ2-1, with 13 bases lining up with TRBD2. The V segment lost 4 bases and the J segment 5 bases; nucleotides outside the gene matches: 5. The germline V gene encodes CDR1 MDHEN and CDR2 SYDVKM. This CDR3 is built from 16 residues. The CDR3 protein is CASSSPGLAGHNEQFF. CDR3 DNA sequence: TGTGCCAGCAGTTCCCCGGGACTAGCGGGACACAATGAGCAGTTCTTC.

The chain uses TRBV28 and TRBJ1-2; D unclear. This CDR3 region has 14 residues. Germline lookup yields CDR1 MDHEN and CDR2 SYDVKM. Trimming took off 4 bases at V and 8 bases at J, with 17 bases between the two ends. The CDR3 reads CASSYPQLSRGYTF. CDR3 sequence (DNA): TGTGCCAGCAGTTACCCCCAGCTTTCTCGCGGCTACACCTTC.

This clone was detected a few times. Other nucleotide sequences from this sample produce the same CDR3. V is TRBV29-1 and J is TRBJ1-2, with D hard to call. Trimming shortened V by 1 base and J by 2 bases, and 11 bases separated the two germline ends. The germline CDR1 and CDR2 sequences are SQVTM and ANQGSEA. This CDR3 region has 14 residues. DNA of the CDR3: TGCAGCGTTGAAGGTCGTGGTCAGAACTATGGCTACACCTTC. This codes for CSVEGRGQNYGYTF.

The DNA for the CDR3 is TGTGCCAGCAGTTCCGGACTAGCGGGATTCACAGATACGCAGTATTTT. This sequence encodes CASSSGLAGFTDTQYF. This rearrangement joins TRBV9 to TRBJ2-3; 12 bases match TRBD2. V lost 5 bases and J lost 2; bases outside the gene matches: 6. This CDR3 region has 16 residues. Per germline, CDR1 SGDLS and CDR2 YYNGEE. The full variable domain, its missing parts supplied by reference TRBV9 and TRBJ2-3, is DSGVTQTPKHLITATGQRVTLRCSPRSGDLSVYWYQQSLDQGLQFLIQYYNGEERAKGNILERFSAQQFPDLHSELNLSSLELGDSALYFCASSSGLAGFTDTQYFGPGTRLTVL.

The chain is built from TRBV5-6 and TRBJ1-3; 10 bases align to TRBD1. The CDR3 is 17 amino acids. The V segment lost 1 base and the J segment 5 bases; nucleotides outside the gene matches: 9. Germline V gene data show CDR1 as SGHDT and CDR2 as YYEEEE. The CDR3, as DNA: TGTGCCAGCAGCTTGATGCCGGACAGGGGGTTCCGAAACACCATATATTTT. This sequence encodes CASSLMPDRGFRNTIYF.

Comments on this clone: With a far larger clone one base away, a read error is the likely cause. The rearrangement uses TRBV6-6 and TRBJ1-2, with D hard to call. The germline CDR1 and CDR2 sequences are MNHNY and SVGAGI (reference sequence). The CDR3 contains 11 residues. V was clipped by 8 bases and J by 0 bases, with 4 bases between them. The CDR3 spells CASLANYGYTF. The CDR3 region has the DNA TGTGCCAGCCTGGCTAACTATGGCTACACCTTC.

V gene TRBV29-1 combines with J gene TRBJ2-2; possibly TRBD1 for D (7 bases). The CDR3 totals 12 residues. The ends were cut back, 4 bases at V and 6 bases at J, with 9 bases in the middle. CDR1 and CDR2 from the germline V gene are SQVTM and ANQGSEA. CDR3 nucleotides: TGCAGCGTTGGGAGGGGGCCCGGGGAGCTGTTTTTT. Translating it yields CSVGRGPGELFF.

The chain has TRBV4-1 and TRBJ1-1; D gene unclear. Germline values: CDR1 MGHRA, CDR2 YSYEKL. Trimming cost V 2 bases and J 7 bases, with 17 bases left between them. The CDR3 loop spans 15 amino acids. CDR3 loop: CASSQPRRGIDEAFF. In nucleotides, the CDR3 is TGCGCCAGCAGCCAACCCCGGCGTGGTATCGATGAAGCTTTCTTT.

The J gene is TRBJ1-2, the V gene TRBV18, with D possibly being TRBD1 (5 bases). Germline loops: CDR1 KGHSH, CDR2 LQKENI. The CDR3 covers 13 residues. Trimming shortened V by 3 bases and J by 6 bases, and 11 bases separated the two germline ends. In DNA form, the CDR3 reads TGTGCCAGCTCACCTAGGGGAGAACATGGCTACACCTTC. This translates into CASSPRGEHGYTF.

The rearrangement joins TRBV19 to TRBJ2-6; 7 positions match TRBD2. CDR1 and CDR2 (germline): LNHDA, SQIVND (reference sequence). Trimming removed 5 bases from V and 2 bases from J; junction bases left unmatched: 3. CDR3 length equals 15 residues. The CDR3 region has the DNA TGTGCCAGTAGTTCACGGGAGGCTGGGGCCAACGTCCTGACTTTC. Its protein is CASSSREAGANVLTF.

This clone showed up just once. V is TRBV27 and J is TRBJ2-1; 11 bases are shared with TRBD2. Germline V gene data show CDR1 as MNHEY and CDR2 as SMNVEV (reference sequence). This CDR3 is 16 amino acids long. V lost 6 bases to trimming and J lost 7 bases; unmatched junction nucleotides: 11. CDR3 residues: CASRRSTSGSYNEQFF. The CDR3 bases are TGTGCCAGCAGGAGATCTACTAGCGGGAGTTATAATGAGCAGTTCTTC.

The chain carries TRBV18 and TRBJ1-5; no clear D. CDR3 size: 15 residues. Looked up from germline, CDR1 is KGHSH and CDR2 is LQKENI. V was shortened by 2 bases and J by 4 bases, with 12 bases between the two germline ends. CDR3 loop: CASSPTAQRNQPQHF. CDR3 in DNA: TGTGCCAGCTCACCAACTGCCCAAAGGAATCAGCCCCAGCATTTT.

The rearrangement uses TRBV11-1 and TRBJ2-5, with 11 bases aligning to TRBD2. In germline, CDR1 is SGHAT, CDR2 FQDESV (reference sequence). This CDR3 region has 16 residues. Trimming at V came to 5 bases and at J to 4 bases, leaving 9 bases not matched to a gene. Written as DNA, the CDR3 is TGTGCCAGCAGCAGAACTAGCGGGAGACTGGGAGAGACCCAGTACTTC. As protein: CASSRTSGRLGETQYF.

The table lists this clone with a few counts. This rearrangement joins TRBV10-3 to TRBJ2-1; the match to TRBD2 covers 13 bases. This CDR3 comprises 16 residues. The germline gives CDR1 ENHRY, CDR2 SYGVKD. Unmatched junction bases numbered 8, after V lost 6 bases and J lost 6 bases. CDR3 sequence (DNA): TGTGCCATCAGCCCGGGACTAGCGGGATCACGCAATGAGCAGTTCTTC. This gives the protein CAISPGLAGSRNEQFF.